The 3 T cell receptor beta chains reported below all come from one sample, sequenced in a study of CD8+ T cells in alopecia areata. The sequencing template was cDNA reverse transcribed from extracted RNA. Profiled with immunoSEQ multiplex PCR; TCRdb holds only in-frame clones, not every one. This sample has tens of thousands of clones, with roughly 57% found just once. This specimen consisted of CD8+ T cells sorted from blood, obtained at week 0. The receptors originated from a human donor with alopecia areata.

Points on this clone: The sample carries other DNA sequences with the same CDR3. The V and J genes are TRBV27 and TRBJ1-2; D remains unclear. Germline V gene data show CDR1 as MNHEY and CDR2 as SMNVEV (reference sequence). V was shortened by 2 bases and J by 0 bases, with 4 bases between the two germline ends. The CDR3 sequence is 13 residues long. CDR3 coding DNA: TGTGCCAGCAGTTTAGGCGCTAACTATGGCTACACCTTC. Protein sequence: CASSLGANYGYTF.

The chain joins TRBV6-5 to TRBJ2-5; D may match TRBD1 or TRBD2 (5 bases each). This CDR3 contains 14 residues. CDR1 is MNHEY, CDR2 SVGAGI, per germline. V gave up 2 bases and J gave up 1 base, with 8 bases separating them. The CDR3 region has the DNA TGTGCCAGCAGTTACGGTGGGACCCAAGAGACCCAGTACTTC. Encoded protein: CASSYGGTQETQYF.

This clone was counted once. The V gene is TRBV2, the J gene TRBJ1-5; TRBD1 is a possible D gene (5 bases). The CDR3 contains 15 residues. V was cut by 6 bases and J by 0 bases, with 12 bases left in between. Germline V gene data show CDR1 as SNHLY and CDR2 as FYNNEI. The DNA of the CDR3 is TGTGCCAGCAGCGACGGGACGGTTAGCAATCAGCCCCAGCATTTT. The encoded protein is CASSDGTVSNQPQHF.